This T cell receptor (beta chain) was sequenced during a study of radiotherapy plus CTLA-4 blockade in lung cancer. At the level of the study: Among all patients, 18% showed objective responses, while about 31% had disease control.

To note about this clone: Its antigen is not known. The sample contains more than one DNA sequence encoding this CDR3.

Study-wide results and limits: Interferon-beta, together with early blood T cell clone dynamics, reportedly best predicted response. Peripheral blood showed expansion of tumor-derived TCR clones after radiotherapy and ipilimumab.

Focal radiation and CTLA-4 blockade (ipilimumab) were tested in chemo-refractory metastatic non-small-cell lung cancer patients. Repertoires were generated with immunoSEQ multiplex PCR, while TCRdb's copy carries only in-frame clones and drops some. The repertoire holds 27,000 or so clones, with over 70% as singletons. Trimming cost V 5 bases and J 3 bases, with 11 bases left between them. Germline CDR1 is MDHEN and CDR2 is SYDVKM. The CDR3 has 13 residues. Sequences were derived from peripheral blood, sampled from a patient treated with radiotherapy plus ipilimumab. The rearrangement links TRBV28 to TRBJ2-7; D remains unclear. The TCR sequence derives from a human donor with non-small cell lung cancer that progressed on radiotherapy plus ipilimumab. Written as DNA, the CDR3 is TGTGCCAGCAGTCCCGGGCTTAACTACGAGCAGTACTTC. It codes for CASSPGLNYEQYF.